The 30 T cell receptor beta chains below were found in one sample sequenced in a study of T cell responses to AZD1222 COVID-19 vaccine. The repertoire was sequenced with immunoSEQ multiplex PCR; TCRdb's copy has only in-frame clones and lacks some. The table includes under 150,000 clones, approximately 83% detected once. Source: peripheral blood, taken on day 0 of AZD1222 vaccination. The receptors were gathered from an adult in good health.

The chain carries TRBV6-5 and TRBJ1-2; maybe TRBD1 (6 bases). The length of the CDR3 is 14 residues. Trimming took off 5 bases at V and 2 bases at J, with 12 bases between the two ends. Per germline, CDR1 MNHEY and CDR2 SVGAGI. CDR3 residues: CASSPPDSNYGYTF. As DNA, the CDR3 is TGTGCCAGCAGTCCCCCGGACAGCAACTATGGCTACACCTTC.

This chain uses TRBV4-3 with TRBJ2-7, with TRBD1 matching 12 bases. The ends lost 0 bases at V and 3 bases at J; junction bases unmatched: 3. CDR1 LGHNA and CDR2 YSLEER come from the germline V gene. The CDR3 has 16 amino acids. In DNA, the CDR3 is TGCGCCAGCAGCCAAGACCGGGACAGGGGGCGCTACGAGCAGTACTTC. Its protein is CASSQDRDRGRYEQYF.

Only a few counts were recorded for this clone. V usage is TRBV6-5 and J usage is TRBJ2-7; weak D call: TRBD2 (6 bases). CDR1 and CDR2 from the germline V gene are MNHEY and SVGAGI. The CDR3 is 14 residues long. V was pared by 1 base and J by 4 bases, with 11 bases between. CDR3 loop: CASSYWTEGYEQYF. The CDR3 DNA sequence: TGTGCCAGCAGTTACTGGACGGAGGGGTACGAGCAGTACTTC.

The CDR3 DNA reads TGTGCCAGCAGTTTTCGGGTAGACACTGAAGCTTTCTTT. It yields the protein CASSFRVDTEAFF. The J gene is TRBJ1-1, the V gene TRBV12-3 or TRBV12-4, with no clear D. The germline V and J ends were trimmed by 3 bases and 3 bases, with 8 bases remaining between them. The CDR3 sequence is 13 residues long.

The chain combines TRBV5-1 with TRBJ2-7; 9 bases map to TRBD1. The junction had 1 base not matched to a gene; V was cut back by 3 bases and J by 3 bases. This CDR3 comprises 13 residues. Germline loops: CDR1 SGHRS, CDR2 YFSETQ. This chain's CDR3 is CASSWGQGYEQYF. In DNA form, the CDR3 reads TGCGCCAGCAGCTGGGGACAGGGCTACGAGCAGTACTTC.

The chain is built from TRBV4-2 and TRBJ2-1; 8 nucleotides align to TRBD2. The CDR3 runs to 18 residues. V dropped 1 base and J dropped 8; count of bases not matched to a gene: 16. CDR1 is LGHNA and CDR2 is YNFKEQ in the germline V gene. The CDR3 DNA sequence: TGTGCCAGCAGCCAAGCGGGATTAGCGGGACTGGGGGAAGATGAGCAGTTCTTC. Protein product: CASSQAGLAGLGEDEQFF.

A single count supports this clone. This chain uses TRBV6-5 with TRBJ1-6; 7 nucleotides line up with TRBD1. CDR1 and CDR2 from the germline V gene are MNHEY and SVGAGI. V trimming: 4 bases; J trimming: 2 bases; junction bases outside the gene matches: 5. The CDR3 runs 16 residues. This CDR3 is CASSFRDRAYNSPLHF. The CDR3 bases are TGTGCCAGCAGTTTCCGTGACAGGGCCTATAATTCACCCCTCCACTTT.

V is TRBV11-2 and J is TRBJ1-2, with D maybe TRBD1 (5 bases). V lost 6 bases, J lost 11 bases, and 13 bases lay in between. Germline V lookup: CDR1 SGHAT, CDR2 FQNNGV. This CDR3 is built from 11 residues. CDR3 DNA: TGTGCCAGCAGTCCAATAGGGGAGTACACCTTC. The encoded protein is CASSPIGEYTF.

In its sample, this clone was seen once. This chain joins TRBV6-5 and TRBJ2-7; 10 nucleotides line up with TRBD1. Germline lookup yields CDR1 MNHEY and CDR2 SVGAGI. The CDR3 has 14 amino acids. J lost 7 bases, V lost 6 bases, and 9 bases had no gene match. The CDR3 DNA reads TGTGCCAGCAGGACGGGACAGGGGTTTTGGGAGCAGTACTTC. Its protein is CASRTGQGFWEQYF.

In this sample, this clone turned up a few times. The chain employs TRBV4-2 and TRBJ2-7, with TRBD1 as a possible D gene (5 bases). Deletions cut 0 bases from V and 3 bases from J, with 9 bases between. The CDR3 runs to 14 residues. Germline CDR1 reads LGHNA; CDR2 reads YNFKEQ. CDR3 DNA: TGTGCCAGCAGCCAAGAAGGGGCTTTCTACGAGCAGTACTTC. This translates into CASSQEGAFYEQYF.

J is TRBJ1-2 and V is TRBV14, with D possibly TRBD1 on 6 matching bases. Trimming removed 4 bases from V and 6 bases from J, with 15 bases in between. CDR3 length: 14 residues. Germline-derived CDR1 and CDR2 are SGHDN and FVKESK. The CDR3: CASSRSGAGDGYTF. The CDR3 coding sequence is TGTGCCAGCAGCCGGTCGGGGGCGGGTGATGGCTACACCTTC. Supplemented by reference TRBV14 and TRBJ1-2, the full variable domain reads EAGVTQFPSHSVIEKGQTVTLRCDPISGHDNLYWYRRVMGKEIKFLLHFVKESKQDESGMPNNRFLAERTGGTYSTLKVQPAELEDSGVYFCASSRSGAGDGYTFGSGTRLTVV.

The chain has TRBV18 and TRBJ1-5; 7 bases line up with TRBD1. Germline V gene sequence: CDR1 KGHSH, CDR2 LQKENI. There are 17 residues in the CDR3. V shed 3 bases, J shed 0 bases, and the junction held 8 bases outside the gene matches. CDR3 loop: CASSPHDREYSNQPQHF. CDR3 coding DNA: TGTGCCAGCTCACCGCATGACAGGGAATATAGCAATCAGCCCCAGCATTTT.

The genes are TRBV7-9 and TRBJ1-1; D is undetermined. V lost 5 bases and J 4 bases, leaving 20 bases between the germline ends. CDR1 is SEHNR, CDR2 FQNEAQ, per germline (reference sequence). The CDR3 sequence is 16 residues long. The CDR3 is CASSPIFSPVATEAFF. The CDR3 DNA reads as TGTGCCAGCAGCCCCATCTTCTCGCCGGTAGCCACTGAAGCTTTCTTT.

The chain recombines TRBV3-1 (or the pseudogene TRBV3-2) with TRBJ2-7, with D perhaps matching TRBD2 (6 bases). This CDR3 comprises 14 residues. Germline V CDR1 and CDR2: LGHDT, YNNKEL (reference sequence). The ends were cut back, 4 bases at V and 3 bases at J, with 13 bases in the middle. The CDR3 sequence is CASSPRRERYEQYF. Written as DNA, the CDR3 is TGTGCCAGCAGCCCCCGGCGGGAACGCTACGAGCAGTACTTC.

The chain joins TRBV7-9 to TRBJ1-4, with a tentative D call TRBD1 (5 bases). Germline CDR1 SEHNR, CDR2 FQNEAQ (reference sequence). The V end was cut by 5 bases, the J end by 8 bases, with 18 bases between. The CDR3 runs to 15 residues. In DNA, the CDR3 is TGTGCCAGCAGCCCCAGACGGGGGTTGGGGGAAAAACTGTTTTTT. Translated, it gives CASSPRRGLGEKLFF.

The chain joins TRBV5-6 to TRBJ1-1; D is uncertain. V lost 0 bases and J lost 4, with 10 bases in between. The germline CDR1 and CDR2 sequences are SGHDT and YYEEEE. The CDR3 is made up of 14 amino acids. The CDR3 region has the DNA TGTGCCAGCAGCTTGGGAATTGGTGGCACTGAAGCTTTCTTT. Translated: CASSLGIGGTEAFF. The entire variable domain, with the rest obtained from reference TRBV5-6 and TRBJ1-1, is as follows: DAGVTQSPTHLIKTRGQQVTLRCSPKSGHDTVSWYQQALGQGPQFIFQYYEEEERQRGNFPDRFSGHQFPNYSSELNVNALLLGDSALYLCASSLGIGGTEAFFGQGTRLTVV.

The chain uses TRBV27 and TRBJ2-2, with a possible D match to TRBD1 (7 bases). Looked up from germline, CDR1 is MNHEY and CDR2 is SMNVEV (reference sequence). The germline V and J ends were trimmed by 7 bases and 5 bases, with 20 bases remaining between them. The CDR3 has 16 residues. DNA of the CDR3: TGTGCCAGCATCGATGGAGGGGGCCCTCTGACCGGGGAGCTGTTTTTT. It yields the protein CASIDGGGPLTGELFF.

CDR3 DNA: TGTGCCAGCTCCTTGGGACTAGCGGGGCCCTACAATGAGCAGTTCTTC. Translated, it gives CASSLGLAGPYNEQFF. This chain connects TRBV18 to TRBJ2-1; TRBD2 matches at 13 bases. This CDR3 has 16 residues. J lost 2 bases, V lost 6 bases, and 4 bases had no gene match. The germline V gene encodes CDR1 KGHSH and CDR2 LQKENI.

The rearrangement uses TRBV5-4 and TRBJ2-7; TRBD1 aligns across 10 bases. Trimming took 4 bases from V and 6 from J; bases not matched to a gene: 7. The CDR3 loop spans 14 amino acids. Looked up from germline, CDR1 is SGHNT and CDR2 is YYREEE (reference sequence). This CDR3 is CASSHGGQGVEQYF. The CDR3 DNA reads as TGTGCCAGCAGCCATGGTGGACAGGGGGTCGAGCAGTACTTC.

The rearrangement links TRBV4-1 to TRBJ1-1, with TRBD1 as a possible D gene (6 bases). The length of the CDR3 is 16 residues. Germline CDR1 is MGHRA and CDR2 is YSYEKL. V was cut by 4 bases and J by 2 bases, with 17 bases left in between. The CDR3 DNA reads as TGCGCCAGCAGCCGATCATCGACAGGCGGAAACACTGAAGCTTTCTTT. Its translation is CASSRSSTGGNTEAFF.

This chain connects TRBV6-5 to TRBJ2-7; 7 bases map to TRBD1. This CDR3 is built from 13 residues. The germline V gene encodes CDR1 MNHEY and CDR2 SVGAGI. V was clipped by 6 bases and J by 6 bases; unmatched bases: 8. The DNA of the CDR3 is TGTGCCAGCAGCCGGGACAGAGGGAGCGAGCAGTACTTC. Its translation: CASSRDRGSEQYF.

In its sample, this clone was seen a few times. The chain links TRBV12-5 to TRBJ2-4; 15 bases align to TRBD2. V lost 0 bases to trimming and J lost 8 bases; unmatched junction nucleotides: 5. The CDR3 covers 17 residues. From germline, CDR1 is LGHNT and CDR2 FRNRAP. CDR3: CASGLVLGLAGGDIQYF. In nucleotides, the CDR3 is TGTGCTAGTGGTTTGGTATTAGGACTAGCGGGAGGGGACATTCAGTACTTC. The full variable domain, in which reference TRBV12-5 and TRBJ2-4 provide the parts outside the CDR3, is DARVTQTPRHKVTEMGQEVTMRCQPILGHNTVFWYRQTMMQGLELLAYFRNRAPLDDSGMPKDRFSAEMPDATLATLKIQPSEPRDSAVYFCASGLVLGLAGGDIQYFGAGTRLSVL.

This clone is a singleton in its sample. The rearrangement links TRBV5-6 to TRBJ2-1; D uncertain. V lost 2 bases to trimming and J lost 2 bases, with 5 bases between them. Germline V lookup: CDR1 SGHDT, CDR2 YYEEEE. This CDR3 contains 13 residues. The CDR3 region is CASSFDAYNEQFF. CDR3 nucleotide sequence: TGTGCCAGCAGCTTCGACGCCTACAATGAGCAGTTCTTC.

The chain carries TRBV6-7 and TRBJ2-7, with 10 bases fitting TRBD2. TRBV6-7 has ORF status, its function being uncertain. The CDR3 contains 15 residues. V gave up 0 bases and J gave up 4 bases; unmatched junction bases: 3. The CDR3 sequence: CASSYSLAGGYEQYF. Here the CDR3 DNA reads TGTGCCAGCAGTTACTCGTTAGCGGGAGGATACGAGCAGTACTTC.

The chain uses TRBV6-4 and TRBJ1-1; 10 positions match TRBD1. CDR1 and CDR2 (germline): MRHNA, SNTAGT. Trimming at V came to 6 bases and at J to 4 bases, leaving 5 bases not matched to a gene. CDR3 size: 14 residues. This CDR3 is CASSLTGGGTEAFF. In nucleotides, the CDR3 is TGTGCCAGCAGCTTGACAGGGGGCGGCACTGAAGCTTTCTTT.

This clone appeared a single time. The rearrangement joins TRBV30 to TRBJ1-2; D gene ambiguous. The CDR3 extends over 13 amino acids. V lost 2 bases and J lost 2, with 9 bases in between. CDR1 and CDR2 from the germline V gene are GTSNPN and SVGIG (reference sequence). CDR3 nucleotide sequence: TGTGCCTGGAGTATTGGGGTCAACTATGGCTACACCTTC. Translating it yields CAWSIGVNYGYTF.

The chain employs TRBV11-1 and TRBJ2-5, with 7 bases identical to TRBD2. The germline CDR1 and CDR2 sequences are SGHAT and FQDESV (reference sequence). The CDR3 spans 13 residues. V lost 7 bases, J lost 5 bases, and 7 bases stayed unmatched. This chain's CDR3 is CASMSRGGETQYF. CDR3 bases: TGTGCCAGCATGTCCCGGGGAGGGGAGACCCAGTACTTC.

CDR3 amino acids: CASSQEWQQGGEKLFF. The CDR3 DNA follows: TGCGCCAGCAGCCAAGAGTGGCAACAGGGGGGTGAAAAACTGTTTTTT. The chain has TRBV4-1 and TRBJ1-4, with TRBD1 matching over 8 bases. V shed 0 bases and J 7 bases; nucleotides not matched to a gene: 7. This CDR3 is built from 16 residues. Germline V CDR1 and CDR2: MGHRA, YSYEKL.

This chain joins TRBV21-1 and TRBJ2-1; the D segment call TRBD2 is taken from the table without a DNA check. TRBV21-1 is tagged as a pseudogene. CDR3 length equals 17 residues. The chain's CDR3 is CASSSCRIAGVYNEQFF. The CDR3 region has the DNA TGTGCCAGCAGCTCATGCAGGATAGCGGGGGTATACAATGAGCAGTTCTTC.

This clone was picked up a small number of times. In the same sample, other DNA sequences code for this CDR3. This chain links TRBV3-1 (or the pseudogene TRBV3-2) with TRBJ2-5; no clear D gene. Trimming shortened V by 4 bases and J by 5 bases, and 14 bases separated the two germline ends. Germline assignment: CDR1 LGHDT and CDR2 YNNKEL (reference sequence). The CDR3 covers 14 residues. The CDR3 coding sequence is TGTGCCAGCAGCCCCTCTTCGGGCAGGGAGACCCAGTACTTC. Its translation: CASSPSSGRETQYF.